This entry lists 21 T cell receptor beta chains sequenced from one sample in a study of T cells in Graves' hyperthyroidism and ophthalmopathy. TCR beta CDR3 regions were amplified from RNA. When the TCR CDR3 underwent first-round RT-PCR, the HTBI primer set was used. One entry per CDR3 protein results from TCRdb running MiXCR on the multiplex PCR reads. The table lists about 600,000 distinct CDR3 sequences, 11% to 15% of them singletons. The sample was blood. Receptors originate from a woman aged 18-29 years with Graves' ophthalmopathy.

This clonotype was picked up a small number of times. Likely a read error: the CDR3 ends without its conserved phenylalanine or tryptophan. The V call is TRBV19, the J call TRBJ2-7, with 10 nucleotides matching TRBD2. The germline CDR1 and CDR2 sequences are LNHDA and SQIVND (reference sequence). The CDR3 loop spans 17 amino acids. J was trimmed by 5 bases and V by 4 bases; bases with no gene match: 14. The CDR3 loop reads CASSKGGFLAGEDEQYL. The DNA of the CDR3 is TGTGCCAGTAGTAAGGGTGGATTCCTAGCGGGAGAGGACGAGCAGTACCTC.

In this sample, this clonotype turned up many times. The chain joins TRBV27 to TRBJ2-1; D unresolved. V was clipped by 4 bases and J by 4 bases, with 8 bases between them. CDR3 size: 13 residues. Germline V gene lookup returns CDR1 MNHEY and CDR2 SMNVEV (reference sequence). CDR3 nucleotides: TGTGCCAGCAGTTCCGACTTTTACAATGAGCAGTTCTTC. Its translation: CASSSDFYNEQFF.

In this sample, this clonotype turned up many times. Relative to the germline gene, one junction end is altered; a read error may explain this. The CDR3 spells CASSFGPNNEQFF. The CDR3 DNA reads TGTGCCAGCAGTTTCGGACCTAACAATGAGCAGTTCTTC. The chain joins TRBV5-1 to TRBJ2-1; D gene unclear. This CDR3 region has 13 residues. CDR1 is SGHRS and CDR2 is YFSETQ in the germline V gene.

J is TRBJ1-1 and V is TRBV19; 7 bases agree with TRBD1. This CDR3 is built from 18 residues. Losses at the gene ends were 0 bases for V and 1 base for J; bases not matched to a gene: 11. Germline assignment: CDR1 LNHDA and CDR2 SQIVND (reference sequence). CDR3 residues: CASSIDLRRQGPNTEAFF. The CDR3 nucleotides read TGTGCCAGTAGTATAGATCTCCGTCGACAGGGACCGAACACTGAAGCTTTCTTT. Complete variable domain (other parts from reference TRBV19 and TRBJ1-1): DGGITQSPKYLFRKEGQNVTLSCEQNLNHDAMYWYRQDPGQGLRLIYYSQIVNDFQKGDIAEGYSVSREKKESFPLTVTSAQKNPTAFYLCASSIDLRRQGPNTEAFFGQGTRLTVV.

In the case of this clonotype: One base away lies a much larger clone, so this may be a sequencing read error. The V and J genes are TRBV12-3 or TRBV12-4 and TRBJ2-5; D not resolved. The CDR3 covers 11 residues. The chain's CDR3 is CASSFGEAQYF. The DNA for the CDR3 is TGTGCCAGCAGTTTTGGAGAGGCCCAGTACTTC.

This clonotype was seen many times. The genes are TRBV6-5 and TRBJ1-5, with D unresolved. Trimming stripped 2 bases from V and 2 bases from J, with 10 bases between. Germline V lookup: CDR1 MNHEY, CDR2 SVGAGI. This CDR3 contains 15 residues. CDR3 region: CASSYRAVGNQPQHF. The CDR3 DNA follows: TGTGCCAGCAGTTACAGGGCGGTGGGCAATCAGCCCCAGCATTTT.

This chain connects TRBV18 to TRBJ1-2; D uncertain. With 3 bases removed from V and 7 bases from J, the gap between germline ends came to 12 bases. The CDR3 sequence is 13 residues long. Germline V gene data show CDR1 as KGHSH and CDR2 as LQKENI. This CDR3 is CASSPGEDSGYTF. The CDR3 DNA is TGTGCCAGCTCACCGGGAGAGGATAGTGGCTACACCTTC.

The sample holds a few counts of this clonotype. The chain recombines TRBV19 with TRBJ2-3, with 10 nucleotides matching TRBD1. The CDR3 spans 16 residues. Germline trimming cut 6 bases from V and 5 bases from J; bases unmatched to any gene: 11. Germline V gene data show CDR1 as LNHDA and CDR2 as SQIVND (reference sequence). CDR3 nucleotides: TGTGCCAGTAGCAGGGACAGGGGAAATCCACAAGATACGCAGTATTTT. Translation: CASSRDRGNPQDTQYF.

This clonotype was detected ten times or more. The chain has TRBV12-3 or TRBV12-4 and TRBJ1-5; 8 bases match TRBD1. The CDR3 loop spans 14 amino acids. The V gene end was trimmed by 3 bases and the J gene end by 9 bases; junction bases not matched to a gene: 7. In nucleotides, the CDR3 is TGTGCCAGCAGTTTCGGACAGGGACGACTGCCCCAGCATTTT. Its translation is CASSFGQGRLPQHF.

The genes are TRBV7-3 and TRBJ2-1, with 16 nucleotides matching TRBD2. Trimming cost V 2 bases and J 7 bases; bases outside gene matches: 8. Germline CDR1 SGHTA, CDR2 FQGTGA. CDR3 length equals 18 residues. For the CDR3, the DNA is TGTGCCAGCAGCTTATTAGGGACTAGCGGGAGGGCCGGGAATGAGCAGTTCTTC. This translates into CASSLLGTSGRAGNEQFF.

This clonotype was picked up a small number of times. The chain joins TRBV9 to TRBJ1-2; D gene unclear. Trimming left V 0 bases short and J 0 bases short, with 9 bases between. Germline V lookup: CDR1 SGDLS, CDR2 YYNGEE. This CDR3 is 15 amino acids long. The CDR3 is CASSVGAGTNYGYTF. The CDR3 region has the DNA TGTGCCAGCAGCGTAGGGGCAGGAACTAACTATGGCTACACCTTC.

The gene calls are TRBV15 and TRBJ1-2; TRBD1 agrees at 11 bases. V lost 1 base, J lost 7 bases, and 2 bases stayed unmatched. The CDR3 is 14 residues long. Per germline, CDR1 LNHNV and CDR2 YYDKDF (reference sequence). In DNA, the CDR3 is TGTGCCACCAGCAGAGGGACAGGGGGCGCTGGCTACACCTTC. This gives the protein CATSRGTGGAGYTF. Complete variable domain (other parts from reference TRBV15 and TRBJ1-2): DAMVIQNPRYQVTQFGKPVTLSCSQTLNHNVMYWYQQKSSQAPKLLFHYYDKDFNNEADTPDNFQSRRPNTSFCFLDIRSPGLGDTAMYLCATSRGTGGAGYTFGSGTRLTVV.

This clonotype was counted at least ten times. The chain is built from TRBV12-3 or TRBV12-4 and TRBJ2-4, with D perhaps given as TRBD1 or TRBD2 (6 bases each). The CDR3 has 15 residues. The V end lost 1 base, the J end lost 6 bases, and 13 bases lay between the germline ends. The CDR3: CASSLGGALTNIQYF. The CDR3 DNA reads as TGTGCCAGCAGTTTAGGGGGGGCCCTAACAAACATTCAGTACTTC.

This clonotype has more than one count but fewer than ten. This clone may be a read error of a much larger clone one base away. V and J are TRBV7-9 and TRBJ2-7; 11 nucleotides match TRBD2. The CDR3 has 16 amino acids. CDR1 and CDR2 from the germline V gene are SEHNR and FQNEAQ (reference sequence). CDR3 in amino acids: CASSSRLTSGSYEQHF. CDR3 DNA: TGTGCCAGCAGCTCCCGTTTAACTAGCGGGAGCTACGAGCAGCACTTC.

For this clonotype: One end of the junction varies from germline; a read error may be responsible. The chain uses TRBV2 and TRBJ2-7; D not resolved. Germline assignment: CDR1 SNHLY and CDR2 FYNNEI. The CDR3 consists of 12 residues. The CDR3 loop reads CAGSWPSYEQYF. The DNA for the CDR3 is TGTGCCGGCAGCTGGCCCTCCTACGAGCAGTACTTC.

In its sample, this clonotype was seen many times. The junction does not match germline at one end; this may be a read error. The chain recombines TRBV7-7 with TRBJ2-6; possible D gene TRBD2, 6 bases. This CDR3 has 16 amino acids. The germline CDR1 and CDR2 sequences are SSHAT and FNYEAQ (reference sequence). The CDR3 region is CASSSTRGSGANVLTF. The CDR3, as DNA: TGTGCTAGCAGCTCGACTAGGGGCTCTGGGGCCAACGTCCTGACTTTC. Based on the CDR3 plus reference TRBV7-7 and TRBJ2-6, the full variable domain is GAGVSQSPRYKVTKRGQDVTLRCDPISSHATLYWYQQALGQGPEFLTYFNYEAQPDKSGLPSDRFSAERPEGSISTLTIQRTEQRDSAMYRCASSSTRGSGANVLTFGAGSRLTVL.

This clonotype was detected many times. The chain employs TRBV3-1 and TRBJ2-3; 8 nucleotides line up with TRBD1. The CDR3 spans 15 residues. V lost 0 bases to trimming and J lost 4 bases; unmatched junction nucleotides: 3. CDR1 is LGHDT and CDR2 is YNNKEL in the germline V gene (reference sequence). CDR3 protein: CASSQDRGRPDTQYF. The CDR3 region has the DNA TGTGCCAGCAGCCAAGACAGGGGGCGCCCAGATACGCAGTATTTT.

Comments on this clonotype: This may be a read error: a much more frequent sequence differs by one nucleotide. V is TRBV7-2 and J is TRBJ1-2; D is unclear. CDR1 is SGHTA, CDR2 FQGNSA, per germline. The V end lost 2 bases, the J end lost 4 bases, and 5 bases lay between the germline ends. The CDR3 is 12 residues long. The CDR3 DNA is TGTGCCAGCAGCTTATGCGGCTATGGCTACACCTTC. Its protein product is CASSLCGYGYTF. Full variable domain (rest looked up from reference TRBV7-2 and TRBJ1-2): GAGVSQSPSNKVTEKGKDVELRCDPISGHTALYWYRQSLGQGLEFLIYFQGNSAPDKSGLPSDRFSAERTGGSVSTLTIQRTQQEDSAVYLCASSLCGYGYTFGSGTRLTVV.

This clonotype was observed many times. The chain is built from TRBV24-1 and TRBJ2-5; weak D call: TRBD2 (5 bases). V shed 5 bases and J shed 4 bases, with 10 bases lying between them. The germline V gene has CDR1 KGHDR and CDR2 SFDVKD. The CDR3 consists of 13 residues. The CDR3, as DNA: TGTGCCACCAGTGTCCCGGGGTTAGAGACCCAGTACTTC. It is translated as CATSVPGLETQYF.

This clonotype was recorded many times. The chain recombines TRBV30 with TRBJ1-5, with TRBD1 as a possible D gene (5 bases). Trimming cost V 3 bases and J 0 bases, with 12 bases left between them. CDR1 and CDR2 (germline): GTSNPN, SVGIG (reference sequence). The CDR3 runs to 15 residues. DNA of the CDR3: TGTGCCTGGAGCTTAGGGGAGTTTAGCAATCAGCCCCAGCATTTT. As protein: CAWSLGEFSNQPQHF. The full variable domain, rest sourced from reference TRBV30 and TRBJ1-5, is SQTIHQWPATLVQPVGSPLSLECTVEGTSNPNLYWYRQAAGRGLQLLFYSVGIGQISSEVPQNLSASRPQDRQFILSSKKLLLSDSGFYLCAWSLGEFSNQPQHFGDGTRLSIL.

This clonotype was counted many times. This chain joins TRBV2 and TRBJ1-2, with unresolved D. Germline V gene sequence: CDR1 SNHLY, CDR2 FYNNEI. The CDR3 is made up of 14 amino acids. V was clipped by 4 bases and J by 6 bases, with 15 bases between them. The CDR3 loop reads CASSGLYNSNGYTF. CDR3 DNA: TGTGCCAGCAGTGGTTTGTACAATTCAAATGGCTACACCTTC.